This T cell receptor beta chain appears in the sequencing data of a study of cytomegalovirus exposure and HLA in healthy donors. Study results and caveats: The authors listed some 160 TCR beta chains as cytomegalovirus-associated. Later analysis suggested most CMV-associated TCR beta chains were HLA-restricted. The authors judged a highly shared variant cluster likely a sequencing artifact.

PCR amplification relied on 60 Vbeta primers (plus 13 Jbeta primers). TCRdb's copy holds only in-frame clones and misses some; the assay was immunoSEQ multiplex PCR. The sample carries about 130,000 clones, 74% recorded once. V was cut by 8 bases and J by 4 bases, with 17 bases left in between. This CDR3 has 14 amino acids. Germline CDR1 reads KGHSH; CDR2 reads LQKENI. Sampled while nominally healthy, donors likely had unrecorded immune exposures. A word on this clone: Its antigen is not identified.

The TCR originated in a woman aged 50 to 60 in good health and CMV-seropositive. Sequenced sample: PBMCs. This chain uses TRBV18 with TRBJ2-5; possible D gene TRBD1, 7 bases. Here the CDR3 reads CASGEGAGGETQYF. Written as DNA, the CDR3 is TGTGCCAGCGGAGAGGGGGCCGGGGGAGAGACCCAGTACTTC.